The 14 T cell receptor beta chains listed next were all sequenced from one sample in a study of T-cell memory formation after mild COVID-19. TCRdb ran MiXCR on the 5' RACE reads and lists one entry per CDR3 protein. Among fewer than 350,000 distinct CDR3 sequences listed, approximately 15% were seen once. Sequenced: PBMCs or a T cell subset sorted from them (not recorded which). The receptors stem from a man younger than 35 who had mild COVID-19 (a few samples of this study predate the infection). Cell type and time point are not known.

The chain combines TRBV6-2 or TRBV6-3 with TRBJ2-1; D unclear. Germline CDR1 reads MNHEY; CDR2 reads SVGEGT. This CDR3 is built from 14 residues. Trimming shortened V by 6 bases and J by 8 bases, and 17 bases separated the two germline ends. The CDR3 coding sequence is TGTGCCAGCAGAGCCGCCGCCGCTCGGGATGAGCAGTTCTTC. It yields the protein CASRAAAARDEQFF.

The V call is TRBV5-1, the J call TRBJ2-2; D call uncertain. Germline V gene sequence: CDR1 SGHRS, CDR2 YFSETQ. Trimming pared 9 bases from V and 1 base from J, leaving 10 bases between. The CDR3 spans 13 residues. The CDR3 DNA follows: TGCGCCACTGCGCTGGAGAACACCGGGGAGCTGTTTTTT. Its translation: CATALENTGELFF.

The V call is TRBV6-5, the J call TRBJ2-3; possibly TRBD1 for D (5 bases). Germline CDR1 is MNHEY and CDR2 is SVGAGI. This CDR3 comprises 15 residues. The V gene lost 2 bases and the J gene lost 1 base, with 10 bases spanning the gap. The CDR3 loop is CASSYNGRGTDTQYF. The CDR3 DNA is TGTGCCAGCAGTTACAATGGCAGGGGCACAGATACGCAGTATTTT.

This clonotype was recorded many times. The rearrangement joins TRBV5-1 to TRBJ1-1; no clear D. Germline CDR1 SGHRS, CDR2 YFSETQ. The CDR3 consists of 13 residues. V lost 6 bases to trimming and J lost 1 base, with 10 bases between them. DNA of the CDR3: TGCGCCAGCACAAGTGCAGAGAACACTGAAGCTTTCTTT. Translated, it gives CASTSAENTEAFF.

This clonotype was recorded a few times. Here the CDR3 reads CSARVRGGRLGEQFF. The CDR3 DNA reads TGCAGTGCTAGAGTTCGAGGGGGGAGGTTGGGTGAGCAGTTCTTC. V usage is TRBV20-1 and J usage is TRBJ2-1; D could derive from TRBD1 or TRBD2 (6 bases each). The V end was cut by 1 base, the J end by 9 bases, with 19 bases between. Germline assignment: CDR1 DFQATT and CDR2 SNEGSKA (reference sequence). This CDR3 has 15 residues.

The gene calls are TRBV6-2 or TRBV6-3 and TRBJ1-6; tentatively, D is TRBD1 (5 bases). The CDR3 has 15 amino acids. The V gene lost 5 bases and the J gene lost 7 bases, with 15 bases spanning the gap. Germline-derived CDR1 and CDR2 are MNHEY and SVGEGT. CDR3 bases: TGTGCCAGCAGTCGGGACGGTAACGGGAATTCACCCCTCCACTTT. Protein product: CASSRDGNGNSPLHF.

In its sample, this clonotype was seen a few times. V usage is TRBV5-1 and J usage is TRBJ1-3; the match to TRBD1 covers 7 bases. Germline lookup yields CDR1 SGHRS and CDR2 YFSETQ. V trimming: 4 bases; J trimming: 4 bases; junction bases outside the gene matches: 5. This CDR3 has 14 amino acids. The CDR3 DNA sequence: TGCGCCAGCAGCCGTACACAGGGGGGAAACACCATATATTTT. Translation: CASSRTQGGNTIYF.

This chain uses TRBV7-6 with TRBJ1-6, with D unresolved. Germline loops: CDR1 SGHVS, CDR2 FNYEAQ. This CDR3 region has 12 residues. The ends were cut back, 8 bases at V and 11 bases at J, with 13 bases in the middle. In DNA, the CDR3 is TGTGCCAGCCGTTGGTCGCCGGCACCCCTCCACTTT. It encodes CASRWSPAPLHF.

The CDR3 is CASSFGGLAETQYF. The DNA of the CDR3 is TGTGCCAGCAGTTTTGGAGGACTAGCGGAGACCCAGTACTTC. This sequence joins TRBV12-3 or TRBV12-4 and TRBJ2-5, with TRBD2 matching over 9 bases. This CDR3 has 14 amino acids. The V segment lost 3 bases and the J segment 5 bases; nucleotides outside the gene matches: 4.

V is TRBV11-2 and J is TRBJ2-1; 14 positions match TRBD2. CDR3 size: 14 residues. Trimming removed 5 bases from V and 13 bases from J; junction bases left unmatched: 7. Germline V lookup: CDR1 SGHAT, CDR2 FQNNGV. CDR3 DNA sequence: TGTGCCAGCAGCGCCCCCGGGACTAGCGGGGGCCAGTTCTTC. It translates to CASSAPGTSGGQFF.

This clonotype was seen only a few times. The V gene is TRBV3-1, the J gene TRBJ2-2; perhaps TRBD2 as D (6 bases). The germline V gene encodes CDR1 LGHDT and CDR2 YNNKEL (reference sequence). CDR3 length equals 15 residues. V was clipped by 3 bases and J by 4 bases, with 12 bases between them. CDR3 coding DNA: TGTGCCAGCAGCCAGGAGGGTTGGGTCACCGGGGAGCTGTTTTTT. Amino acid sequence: CASSQEGWVTGELFF.

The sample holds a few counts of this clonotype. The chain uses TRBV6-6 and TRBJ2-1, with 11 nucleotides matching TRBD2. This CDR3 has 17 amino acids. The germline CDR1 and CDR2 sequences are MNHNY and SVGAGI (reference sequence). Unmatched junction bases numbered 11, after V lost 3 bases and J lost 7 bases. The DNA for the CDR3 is TGTGCCAGCAGTTATACCCCGGGTAGCGGGGGGGAAAATGAGCAGTTCTTC. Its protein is CASSYTPGSGGENEQFF.

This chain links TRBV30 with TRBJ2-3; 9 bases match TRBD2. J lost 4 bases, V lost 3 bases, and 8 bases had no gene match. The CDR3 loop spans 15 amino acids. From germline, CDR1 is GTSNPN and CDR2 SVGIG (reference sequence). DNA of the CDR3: TGTGCCTGGAGCCGACTAGCGGTTTCTGCAGATACGCAGTATTTT. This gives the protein CAWSRLAVSADTQYF.

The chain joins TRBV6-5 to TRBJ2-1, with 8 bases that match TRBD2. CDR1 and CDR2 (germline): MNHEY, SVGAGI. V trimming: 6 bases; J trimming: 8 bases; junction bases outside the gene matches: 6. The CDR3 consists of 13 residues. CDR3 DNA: TGTGCCAGCAGGGCGGGGGGATGGGATGAGCAGTTCTTC. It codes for CASRAGGWDEQFF.